The 19 T cell receptor beta chains in this list originate from one sample, sequenced in a study of blood T cells in healthy people across ages. With a J-beta primer mix and a sample-barcoded 5' primer, a second PCR ran 7 to 11 cycles. TCRdb recomputed calls from the 5' RACE reads with MiXCR, one row per CDR3 protein. The sample yields approximately 780,000 distinct CDR3 sequences, around 25% seen once. These records were also assigned to another study, of T cells of mothers and their children.

The sequenced material came from blood. The receptors were gathered from a boy aged 5-17 years in good health.

V gene TRBV5-1 combines with J gene TRBJ1-1; 8 bases are shared with TRBD1. The CDR3 length is 15 residues. Losses at the gene ends were 4 bases for V and 0 bases for J; bases not matched to a gene: 5. Germline CDR1 SGHRS, CDR2 YFSETQ. CDR3 amino acids: CASSPQDRVNTEAFF. CDR3 bases: TGCGCCAGCAGCCCCCAGGACAGGGTGAACACTGAAGCTTTCTTT. Supplemented by reference TRBV5-1 and TRBJ1-1, the full variable domain reads KAGVTQTPRYLIKTRGQQVTLSCSPISGHRSVSWYQQTPGQGLQFLFEYFSETQRNKGNFPGRFSGRQFSNSRSEMNVSTLELGDSALYLCASSPQDRVNTEAFFGQGTRLTVV.

This clonotype was observed a few times. The V and J genes are TRBV7-9 and TRBJ2-5, with D maybe TRBD2 (6 bases). The J call may be in error: the DNA end matches TRBJ2-7 better. This CDR3 comprises 14 residues. CDR1 and CDR2 from the germline V gene are SEHNR and FQNEAQ (reference sequence). DNA of the CDR3: TGTGCCAGCAGCGACTACCCCAGGGAGGTCGAGCAGTACTTC. Amino acid sequence: CASSDYPREVEQYF.

This clonotype has more than one count but fewer than ten. This rearrangement joins TRBV5-1 to TRBJ2-1; either TRBD1 or TRBD2 may fit D (6 bases each). Germline loops: CDR1 SGHRS, CDR2 YFSETQ. Trimming took off 1 base at V and 6 bases at J, with 17 bases between the two ends. This CDR3 has 16 amino acids. The CDR3 DNA reads TGCGCCAGCAGCTTGATCTTGGGGGCCGGGGGCAATGAGCAGTTCTTC. Translating it yields CASSLILGAGGNEQFF.

The gene calls are TRBV6-5 and TRBJ2-5; possibly TRBD1 or TRBD2 for D (6 bases each). The end of the DNA is better explained by TRBJ2-1, so the J call may be wrong. The CDR3 has 13 amino acids. CDR1 MNHEY and CDR2 SVGAGI come from the germline V gene. The CDR3 DNA reads TGTGCCAGCAGTTACAGGGGGGCAGGGGTGCAGTTCTTC. Amino acids: CASSYRGAGVQFF.

This clonotype was seen a handful of times. The chain uses TRBV13 and TRBJ1-2; 10 nucleotides line up with TRBD1. From germline, CDR1 is PRHDT and CDR2 FYEKMQ (reference sequence). The CDR3 is 17 residues long. After removal of 3 bases from V and 4 bases from J, the junction contained 11 bases not matched to a gene. CDR3 loop: CASSFGTGETLFYGYTF. The DNA of the CDR3 is TGTGCCAGCAGCTTCGGGACAGGGGAAACACTTTTCTATGGCTACACCTTC. The full variable domain, its missing parts supplied by reference TRBV13 and TRBJ1-2, is AAGVIQSPRHLIKEKRETATLKCYPIPRHDTVYWYQQGPGQDPQFLISFYEKMQSDKGSIPDRFSAQQFSDYHSELNMSSLELGDSALYFCASSFGTGETLFYGYTFGSGTRLTVV.

The chain couples TRBV6-5 to TRBJ2-1; 10 nucleotides match TRBD1. CDR1 MNHEY and CDR2 SVGAGI come from the germline V gene. J lost 8 bases, V lost 2 bases, and 6 bases had no gene match. The CDR3 is 15 residues long. For the CDR3, the DNA is TGTGCCAGCAGTTACCTGGGACAGGGGATCGATGAGCAGTTCTTC. This codes for CASSYLGQGIDEQFF.

CDR3 nucleotides: TGCGCCAGCACCAGGGGGGCCGCCGAAGGCTACACCTTC. Translating it yields CASTRGAAEGYTF. The J gene is TRBJ1-2, the V gene TRBV4-1; 7 nucleotides align to TRBD1. This CDR3 is built from 13 residues. Germline CDR1 is MGHRA and CDR2 is YSYEKL. The V and J ends lost 7 bases and 8 bases, in that order; junction bases with no gene match: 10.

There are a few counts of this clonotype. The chain is built from TRBV2 and TRBJ2-3; 14 bases are shared with TRBD2. V gave up 10 bases and J gave up 4 bases; unmatched junction bases: 7. This CDR3 has 15 amino acids. Germline V gives CDR1 SNHLY, CDR2 FYNNEI. The CDR3 DNA reads TGTGCCAACCAATCGACTAGCGGGGGGGCAGATACGCAGTATTTT. Encoded protein: CANQSTSGGADTQYF.

This clonotype was counted between two and nine times. The chain carries TRBV6-5 and TRBJ1-4, with no clear D. Looked up from germline, CDR1 is MNHEY and CDR2 is SVGAGI. The germline V and J ends were trimmed by 0 bases and 5 bases, with 7 bases remaining between them. The CDR3 is 14 amino acids. The CDR3 here is CASSYSIGNEKLFF. The CDR3 coding sequence is TGTGCCAGCAGTTACTCGATCGGGAATGAAAAACTGTTTTTT.

This clonotype was observed a handful of times. The rearrangement uses TRBV5-1 and TRBJ1-1, with D unresolved. The germline gives CDR1 SGHRS, CDR2 YFSETQ. This CDR3 contains 14 residues. V was shortened by 2 bases and J by 1 base, with 9 bases between the two germline ends. The CDR3 sequence: CASSFGTPNTEAFF. The CDR3 nucleotides read TGCGCCAGCAGCTTCGGCACCCCGAACACTGAAGCTTTCTTT.

The J gene is TRBJ2-5, the V gene TRBV7-6; no clear D gene. CDR1 and CDR2 (germline): SGHVS, FNYEAQ. This CDR3 has 11 residues. With 5 bases removed from V and 9 bases from J, the gap between germline ends came to 10 bases. CDR3 loop: CASSHSRAQYF. For the CDR3, the DNA is TGTGCCAGCAGCCACAGCCGGGCCCAGTACTTC.

The chain uses TRBV7-3 and TRBJ2-5, with TRBD2 matching 14 bases. V dropped 3 bases and J dropped 5; count of bases not matched to a gene: 5. CDR3 length: 16 residues. Germline CDR1 is SGHTA and CDR2 is FQGTGA. This CDR3 reads CASSFGLAGGVETQYF. The CDR3, as DNA: TGTGCCAGCAGCTTTGGACTAGCGGGGGGCGTGGAGACCCAGTACTTC.

The chain uses TRBV20-1 and TRBJ1-2; TRBD1 is a possible D gene (6 bases). Deletions cut 6 bases from V and 6 bases from J, with 14 bases between. In germline, CDR1 is DFQATT, CDR2 SNEGSKA (reference sequence). The CDR3 contains 12 residues. This chain's CDR3 is CSAPPGQHGYTF. CDR3 in DNA: TGCAGTGCCCCGCCCGGACAGCATGGCTACACCTTC.

This clonotype was picked up a small number of times. The chain uses TRBV30 and TRBJ2-5; the D gene is possibly TRBD2 (5 bases). TRBJ2-1 matches the DNA end more closely, so the J call is doubtful. Germline V gene data show CDR1 as GTSNPN and CDR2 as SVGIG (reference sequence). The length of the CDR3 is 13 residues. The CDR3 sequence is CAWSHRGLVEQFF. In DNA, the CDR3 is TGTGCCTGGAGTCACCGGGGTCTCGTTGAGCAGTTCTTC.

This chain uses TRBV6-1 with TRBJ2-4; tentative D call: TRBD1 (5 bases). Trimming left V 1 base short and J 12 bases short, with 16 bases between. CDR3 length equals 14 residues. Germline CDR1 reads MNHNS; CDR2 reads SASEGT. CDR3 in amino acids: CASSEGYPGQPQYF. The DNA for the CDR3 is TGTGCCAGCAGTGAAGGGTACCCAGGACAACCTCAGTACTTC.

This clonotype was observed a handful of times. The gene calls are TRBV3-1 and TRBJ2-3; D is unresolved. The V end was cut by 0 bases, the J end by 7 bases, with 14 bases between. The CDR3 extends over 15 amino acids. In germline, CDR1 is LGHDT, CDR2 YNNKEL (reference sequence). This chain's CDR3 is CASSQDPSPQNTQYF. CDR3 nucleotides: TGTGCCAGCAGCCAAGATCCCTCACCCCAGAATACGCAGTATTTT.

The J gene is TRBJ2-5, the V gene TRBV9, with D possibly TRBD2 on 6 matching bases. The end of the DNA is better explained by TRBJ2-7, so the J call may be wrong. The CDR3 consists of 15 residues. Germline CDR1 SGDLS, CDR2 YYNGEE. The CDR3 DNA reads as TGTGCCAGCAGCCCGAGAGGAGGGCCGATGTACGAGCAGTACTTC. It translates to CASSPRGGPMYEQYF.

This clonotype was counted only a few times. This chain joins TRBV20-1 and TRBJ2-1; 13 positions match TRBD2. The CDR3 covers 15 residues. Germline-derived CDR1 and CDR2 are DFQATT and SNEGSKA (reference sequence). With V trimmed by 6 bases and J by 3 bases, 5 bases remained unmatched. The CDR3 DNA reads as TGCAGTGCCCCTCGACTAGCGGGGGGCTACAATGAGCAGTTCTTC. This codes for CSAPRLAGGYNEQFF.

Comment on this clonotype: A read error may produce the germline difference seen at one junction end. The rearrangement joins TRBV12-3 or TRBV12-4 to TRBJ2-3; either TRBD1 or TRBD2 may supply D (6 bases each). The CDR3 covers 15 residues. CDR3: CASSPRGPGTDTQYF. CDR3 nucleotides: TGCGCCAGCAGCCCCCGGGGGCCAGGCACAGATACGCAGTATTTT.